This T cell receptor beta chain emerged from a study of T-cell reconstitution after alpha-beta-depleted transplantation in children. This CDR3 comprises 16 residues. V lost 4 bases, J lost 2 bases, and 16 bases lay in between. Germline V gene lookup returns CDR1 LGHDT and CDR2 YNNKEL (reference sequence). The TCRbeta library was prepared with unique molecular identifiers. TCRdb passed the PCR reads through MiXCR, listing each CDR3 protein once. The data show about 980,000 distinct CDR3 sequences, about 29% seen once. The sequences come from PBMCs, mostly from graft donor cells, collected 360 days after TCRalphabeta/CD19-depleted stem cell transplant. This rearrangement joins TRBV3-1 to TRBJ2-3; no clear D gene. This TCR was recovered from a boy in the first two years of life who had a stem cell transplant for SCID, so the T cells may come from the graft donor. In nucleotides, the CDR3 is TGTGCCAGCAGCCCCACTTCAGCGACCCACACAGATACGCAGTATTTT. Its translation is CASSPTSATHTDTQYF.